This T cell receptor (beta chain) was sequenced during a study of T cell responses to AZD1222 COVID-19 vaccine. Data came from immunoSEQ multiplex PCR; TCRdb stores just in-frame clones and leaves some out. The sample shows some 100,000 clones, about 86% of them seen only once. Germline lookup yields CDR1 SGHAT and CDR2 FQDESV (reference sequence). The ends lost 0 bases at V and 4 bases at J; junction bases unmatched: 4. CDR3 length equals 16 residues. The material was peripheral blood, obtained 28 days after the second AZD1222 dose. V gene TRBV11-1 combines with J gene TRBJ2-3; 10 bases are a match to TRBD2. The TCR sequence derives from an adult who received the AZD1222 COVID-19 vaccine. CDR3 in DNA: TGTGCCAGCAGCTTAGCGCGTCTAGCGGGAGCAGATACGCAGTATTTT. This gives the protein CASSLARLAGADTQYF.